One and the same sample provided the 7 T cell receptor beta chains below, sequenced in a study of CD8 T cells in Susac syndrome. RNA was extracted with the RNeasy kit, and a quantity of about 0.45 to 1 ug was reverse transcribed using random hexamers. TCRdb passed the immunoSEQ multiplex PCR reads through MiXCR, listing each CDR3 protein once. The sample contains some 200,000 distinct CDR3 sequences, nearly 95% of which appear only once. Sequences were obtained from CD4+ T cells from PBMCs. The origin of the receptors is a human donor with multiple sclerosis.

The rearrangement joins TRBV7-9 to TRBJ1-5; 8 nucleotides match TRBD1. With 3 bases clipped from V and 9 bases from J, the junction kept 4 bases outside the gene matches. The germline V gene has CDR1 SEHNR and CDR2 FQNEAQ (reference sequence). The CDR3 runs to 13 residues. CDR3 in amino acids: CASSLGQDRPQHF. As DNA, the CDR3 is TGTGCCAGCAGCTTGGGACAGGATCGGCCCCAGCATTTT.

In this sample, this clonotype turned up once. The chain carries TRBV11-3 and TRBJ2-1, with D perhaps assigned TRBD1 or TRBD2 (5 bases each). The CDR3 has 14 residues. CDR1 and CDR2 (germline): SGHNT, YENEEA. Trimming took 1 base from V and 8 from J, leaving 12 bases between them. The CDR3 DNA sequence: TGTGCCAGCAGCTTAGTGGGGGTTATACATGAGCAGTTCTTC. The encoded protein is CASSLVGVIHEQFF.

The chain recombines TRBV7-9 with TRBJ1-2, with TRBD1 identical over 7 bases. From germline, CDR1 is SEHNR and CDR2 FQNEAQ (reference sequence). J lost 7 bases, V lost 5 bases, and 10 bases had no gene match. There are 14 residues in the CDR3. CDR3 DNA: TGTGCCAGCAGCATAGACGAGGGGGCGTCTGGCTACACCTTC. Its translation: CASSIDEGASGYTF.

The CDR3 is CASGPSSTDTQYF. CDR3 in DNA: TGTGCCAGCGGACCTTCTAGCACAGATACGCAGTATTTT. This chain uses TRBV7-2 with TRBJ2-3; D is ambiguous. The CDR3 sequence is 13 residues long. CDR1 is SGHTA, CDR2 FQGNSA, per germline. V was clipped by 8 bases and J by 0 bases, with 9 bases between them.

The rearrangement joins TRBV5-1 to TRBJ2-3; 7 bases fit TRBD1. V was clipped by 0 bases and J by 4 bases; unmatched bases: 5. The germline gives CDR1 SGHRS, CDR2 YFSETQ. This CDR3 region has 15 residues. CDR3 residues: CASSLAPGGPDTQYF. As DNA, the CDR3 is TGCGCCAGCAGCTTGGCGCCAGGGGGTCCAGATACGCAGTATTTT.

The V call is TRBV4-1, the J call TRBJ2-4; either TRBD1 or TRBD2 may supply D (5 bases each). The CDR3 runs to 16 residues. Germline CDR1 reads MGHRA; CDR2 reads YSYEKL. V was trimmed by 5 bases and J by 3 bases, leaving 17 bases between them. In nucleotides, the CDR3 is TGCGCCAGCAGCTCTCCGGACCGGGACGGCAAAAACATTCAGTACTTC. Its protein product is CASSSPDRDGKNIQYF.

As regards this clonotype: Compared with germline, one end of the junction differs, possibly owing to a read error. The rearrangement links TRBV5-4 to TRBJ1-1, with D possibly matching TRBD1 (5 bases). Germline CDR1 reads SGHNT; CDR2 reads YYREEE (reference sequence). The CDR3 is 14 amino acids. The CDR3 here is CASSLVPGNAEAFF. CDR3 bases: TGTGCCAGCAGCTTGGTACCAGGGAACGCTGAAGCTTTCTTT.